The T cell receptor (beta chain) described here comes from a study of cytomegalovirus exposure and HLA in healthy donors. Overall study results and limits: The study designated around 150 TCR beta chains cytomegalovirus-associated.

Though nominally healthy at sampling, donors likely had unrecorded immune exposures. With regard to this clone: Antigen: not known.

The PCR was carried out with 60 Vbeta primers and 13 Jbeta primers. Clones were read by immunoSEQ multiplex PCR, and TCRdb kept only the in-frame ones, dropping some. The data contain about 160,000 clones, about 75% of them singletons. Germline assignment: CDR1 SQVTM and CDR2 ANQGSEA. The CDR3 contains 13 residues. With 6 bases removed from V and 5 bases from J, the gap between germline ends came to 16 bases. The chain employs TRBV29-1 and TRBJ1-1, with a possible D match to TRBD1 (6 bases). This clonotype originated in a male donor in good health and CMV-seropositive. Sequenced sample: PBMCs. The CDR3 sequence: CSVTGPSGTEAFF. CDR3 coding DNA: TGCAGCGTCACAGGGCCTTCGGGGACTGAAGCTTTCTTT.